This T cell receptor (beta chain) was sequenced in a study of graft-versus-host responses after intestinal transplantation. Study in general: The study gave all recipients anti-thymocyte globulin induction, then tacrolimus and steroids for about 3 years. Points from the study as a whole: Circulating GvH clones peaking coincided with falling HvG clones soon after transplant.

Points on this clone: Its target is unknown.

Germline V gene lookup returns CDR1 MNHNS and CDR2 SASEGT. V gave up 2 bases and J gave up 0 bases, with 5 bases separating them. This CDR3 region has 13 residues. Sequencing was performed with immunoSEQ multiplex PCR; in TCRdb, only in-frame clones are kept and a portion is missing. The sample lists more than 90,000 clones; roughly 92% were seen once. This sequence was found in a human donor who was the organ donor for an intestinal transplant. The chain links TRBV6-1 to TRBJ2-7, with D unresolved. The material sequenced was unstimulated CD4+ T cells sorted from spleen or lymph node cells, taken before transplant. DNA of the CDR3: TGTGCCAGCAGTGAATCGGGCTCCTACGAGCAGTACTTC. It specifies CASSESGSYEQYF.